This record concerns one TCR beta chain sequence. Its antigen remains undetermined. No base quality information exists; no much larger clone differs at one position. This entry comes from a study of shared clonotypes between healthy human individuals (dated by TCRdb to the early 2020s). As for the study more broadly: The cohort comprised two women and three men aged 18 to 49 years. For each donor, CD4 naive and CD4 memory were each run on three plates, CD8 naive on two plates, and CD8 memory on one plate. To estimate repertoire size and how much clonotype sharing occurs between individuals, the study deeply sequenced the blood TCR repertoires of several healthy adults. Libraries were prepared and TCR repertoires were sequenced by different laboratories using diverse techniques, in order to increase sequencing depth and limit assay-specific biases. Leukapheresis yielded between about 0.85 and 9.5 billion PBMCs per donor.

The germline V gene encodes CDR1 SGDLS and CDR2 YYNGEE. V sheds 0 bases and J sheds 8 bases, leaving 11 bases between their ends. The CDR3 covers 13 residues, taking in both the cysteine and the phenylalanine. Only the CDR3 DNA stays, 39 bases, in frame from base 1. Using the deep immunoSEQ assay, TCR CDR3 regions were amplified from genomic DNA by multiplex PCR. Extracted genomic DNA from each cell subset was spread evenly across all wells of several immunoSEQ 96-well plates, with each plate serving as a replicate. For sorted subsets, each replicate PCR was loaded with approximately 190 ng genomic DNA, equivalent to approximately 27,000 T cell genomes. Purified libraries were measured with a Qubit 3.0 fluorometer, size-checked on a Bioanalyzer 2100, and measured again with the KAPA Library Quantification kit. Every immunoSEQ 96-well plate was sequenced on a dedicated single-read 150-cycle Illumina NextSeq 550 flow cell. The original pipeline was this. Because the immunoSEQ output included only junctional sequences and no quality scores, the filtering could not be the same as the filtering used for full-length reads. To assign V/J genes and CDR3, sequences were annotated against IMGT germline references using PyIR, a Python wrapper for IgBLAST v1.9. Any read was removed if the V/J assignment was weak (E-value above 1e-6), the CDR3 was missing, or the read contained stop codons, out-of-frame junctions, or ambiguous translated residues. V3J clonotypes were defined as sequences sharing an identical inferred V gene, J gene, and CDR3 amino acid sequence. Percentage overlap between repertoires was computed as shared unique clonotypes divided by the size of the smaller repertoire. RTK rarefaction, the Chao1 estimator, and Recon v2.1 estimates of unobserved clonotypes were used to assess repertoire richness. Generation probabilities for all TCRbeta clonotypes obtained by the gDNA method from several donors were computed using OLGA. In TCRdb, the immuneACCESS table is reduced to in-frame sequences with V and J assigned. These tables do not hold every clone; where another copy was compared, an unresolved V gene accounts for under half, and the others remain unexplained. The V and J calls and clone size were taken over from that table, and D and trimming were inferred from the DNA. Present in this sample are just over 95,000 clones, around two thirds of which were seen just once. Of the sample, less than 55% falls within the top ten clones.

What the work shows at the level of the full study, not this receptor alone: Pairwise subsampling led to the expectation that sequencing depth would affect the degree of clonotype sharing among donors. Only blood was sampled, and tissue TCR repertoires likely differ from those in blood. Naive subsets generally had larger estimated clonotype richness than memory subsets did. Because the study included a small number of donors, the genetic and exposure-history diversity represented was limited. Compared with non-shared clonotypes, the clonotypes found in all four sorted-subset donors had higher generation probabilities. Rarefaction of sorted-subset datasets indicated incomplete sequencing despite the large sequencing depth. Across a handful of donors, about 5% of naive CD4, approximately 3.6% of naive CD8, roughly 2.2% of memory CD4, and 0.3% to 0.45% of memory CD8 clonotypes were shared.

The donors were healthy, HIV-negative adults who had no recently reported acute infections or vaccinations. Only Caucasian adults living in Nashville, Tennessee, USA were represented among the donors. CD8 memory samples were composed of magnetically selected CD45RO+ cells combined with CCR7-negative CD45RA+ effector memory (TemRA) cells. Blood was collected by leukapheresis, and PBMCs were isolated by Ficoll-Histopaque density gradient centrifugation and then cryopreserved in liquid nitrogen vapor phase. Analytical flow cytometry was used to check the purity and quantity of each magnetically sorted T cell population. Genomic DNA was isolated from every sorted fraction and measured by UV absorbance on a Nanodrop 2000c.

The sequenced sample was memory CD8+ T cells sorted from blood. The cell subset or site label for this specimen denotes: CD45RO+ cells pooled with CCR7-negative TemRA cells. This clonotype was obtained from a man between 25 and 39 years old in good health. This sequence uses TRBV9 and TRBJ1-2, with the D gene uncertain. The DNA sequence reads TGTGCCAGCAGCGTAGGAGAGGCGGGAGGCTACACCTTC. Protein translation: CASSVGEAGGYTF.